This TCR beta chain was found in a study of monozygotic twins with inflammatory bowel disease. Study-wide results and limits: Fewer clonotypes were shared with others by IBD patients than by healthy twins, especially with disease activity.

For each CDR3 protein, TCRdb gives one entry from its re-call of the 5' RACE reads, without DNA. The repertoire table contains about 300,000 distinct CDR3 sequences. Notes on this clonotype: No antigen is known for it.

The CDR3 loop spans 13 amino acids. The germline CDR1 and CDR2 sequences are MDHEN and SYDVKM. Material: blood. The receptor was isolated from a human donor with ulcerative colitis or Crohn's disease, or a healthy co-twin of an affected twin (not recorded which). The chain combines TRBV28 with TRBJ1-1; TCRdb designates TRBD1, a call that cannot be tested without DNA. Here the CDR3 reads CASRHRGNTEAFF. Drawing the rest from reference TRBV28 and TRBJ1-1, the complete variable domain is DVKVTQSSRYLVKRTGEKVFLECVQDMDHENMFWYRQDPGLGLRLIYFSYDVKMKEKGDIPEGYSVSREKKERFSLILESASTNQTSMYLCASRHRGNTEAFFGQGTRLTVV.